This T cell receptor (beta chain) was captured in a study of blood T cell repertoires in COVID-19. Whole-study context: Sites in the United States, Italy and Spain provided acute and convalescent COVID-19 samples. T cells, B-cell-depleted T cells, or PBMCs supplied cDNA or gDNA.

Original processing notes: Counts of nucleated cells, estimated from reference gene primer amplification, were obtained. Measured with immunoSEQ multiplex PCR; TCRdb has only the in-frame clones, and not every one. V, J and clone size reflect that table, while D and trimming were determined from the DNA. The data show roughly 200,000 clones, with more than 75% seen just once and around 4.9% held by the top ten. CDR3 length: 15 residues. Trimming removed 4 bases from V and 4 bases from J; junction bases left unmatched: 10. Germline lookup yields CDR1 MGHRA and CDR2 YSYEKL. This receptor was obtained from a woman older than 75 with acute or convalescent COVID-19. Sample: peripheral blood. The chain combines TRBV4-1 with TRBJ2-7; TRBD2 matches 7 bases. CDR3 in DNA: TGCGCCAGCAGCCCGGGTCTGGGGGAGGGATACGAGCAGTACTTC. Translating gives CASSPGLGEGYEQYF.